Listed below are T cell receptor beta chains from one sample, sequenced in a study of T-cell memory formation after mild COVID-19. TCRdb reprocessed the 5' RACE reads with MiXCR, giving one entry per CDR3 protein. There are about 560,000 distinct CDR3 sequences in the sample; 17% occur only once, and roughly 7.7% lies in the top ten. The sample taken for sequencing was PBMCs or a T cell subset sorted from them (not recorded which). These receptors were taken from an adult woman who had mild COVID-19 (a few samples of this study predate the infection). Cell type and time point are not known. The CDR3 runs from the conserved cysteine through the conserved F or W. A D gene is named only where the DNA matches it firmly. Where a row states a size, it is once, few, many or the class of an expanded clone; other rows omit it.

TRBV19,few,NA,TRBJ1-5,TGTGCCAGTAGTCTCTTTCCAGGTAGCAATCAGCCCCAGCATTTT,CASSLFPGSNQPQHF
TRBV7-9,NA,NA,TRBJ2-1,TGTGCCAGCGAAATGGGGGATGAGCAGTTCTTC,CASEMGDEQFF
TRBV24-1,few,NA,TRBJ2-1,TGTGCCACCAGTGATTCCGGGGGCAATGAGCAGTTCTTC,CATSDSGGNEQFF
TRBV7-9,few,NA,TRBJ1-2,TGTGCCAGCAGCCACGAGCCATCCAACTATGGCTACACCTTC,CASSHEPSNYGYTF
TRBV20-1,NA,TRBD1,TRBJ1-1,TGCAGTGCTAGAGATCCGGCAACAGGGGTCCACACTGAAGCTTTCTTT,CSARDPATGVHTEAFF
TRBV7-2,NA,NA,TRBJ1-5,TGTGCCAGCAGCTGGGGGGGTTCCCAGCCCCAGCATTTT,CASSWGGSQPQHF
TRBV4-2,NA,TRBD1,TRBJ2-7,TGTGCCAGCAGCCAAGCTGGGACAGGGTCTAACGAGCAGTACTTC,CASSQAGTGSNEQYF
TRBV20-1,NA,TRBD2,TRBJ2-7,TGCAGTGCCGGGACTAGCGGAATCTACGAGCAGTACTTC,CSAGTSGIYEQYF
TRBV5-1,NA,TRBD2,TRBJ2-1,TGCGCCAGCAGAGCTACAACGGGGGGTTACAATGAGCAGTTCTTC,CASRATTGGYNEQFF
TRBV5-6,many,NA,TRBJ2-5,TGTGCCAGCAGCCATACAATGTACTTC,CASSHTMYF
TRBV6-1,few,NA,TRBJ1-2,TGTGCCAGCAGTGAAAATCCAGAGGTAGCTAACTATGGCTACACCTTC,CASSENPEVANYGYTF
TRBV4-1,few,NA,TRBJ2-2,TGCGCCAGCAGCCAAGATTGGGGGGCAGGCGGGGAGCTGTTTTTT,CASSQDWGAGGELFF
TRBV7-2,NA,NA,TRBJ2-2,TGTGCCAGCAGCCCCGCGGAAGGTGTCGGGGAGCTGTTTTTT,CASSPAEGVGELFF
TRBV4-1,NA,TRBD1,TRBJ2-7,TGCGCCAGCAGCCAAGATCCTCGACAGGGGTACGAGCAGTACTTC,CASSQDPRQGYEQYF
TRBV2,NA,TRBD2,TRBJ2-4,TGTGCCAGCAGTGATGAGTGGACTAGCGGAAACATTCAGTACTTC,CASSDEWTSGNIQYF
TRBV11-1,NA,TRBD1,TRBJ2-7,TGTGCCAGCAGCACGCCGACAGGGCTGGTCTTCGAGCAGTACTTC,CASSTPTGLVFEQYF
TRBV4-1,many,NA,TRBJ2-3,TGCGCCAGCAGCCGGAGCCCGGTTCCGTTCACAGATACGCAGTATTTT,CASSRSPVPFTDTQYF
TRBV9,once,NA,TRBJ2-1,TGTGCCAGCAGCGAGGGGACCATCAATGAGCAGTTCTTC,CASSEGTINEQFF
TRBV6-5,few,NA,TRBJ1-1,TGTGCCAGCAGTTACCGACCTGAGACAGTCATCACTGAAGCTTTCTTT,CASSYRPETVITEAFF
TRBV6-5,few,NA,TRBJ2-7,TGTGCCAGCAGTCGGGGTCCCGCTTACGAGCAGTACTTC,CASSRGPAYEQYF
TRBV24-1,few,NA,TRBJ1-5,TGTGCCACCGTTGCGGGGGCGGGACAGCCCCAGCATTTT,CATVAGAGQPQHF
TRBV7-9,NA,NA,TRBJ2-1,TGTGCCAGCAGCTTAGGGTTTGTCGGGGCCTACAATGAGCAGTTCTTC,CASSLGFVGAYNEQFF
TRBV29-1,NA,TRBD1,TRBJ1-2,TGCAGCGTTGACTGGCAGGGGGACTATGGCTACACCTTC,CSVDWQGDYGYTF
TRBV9,NA,NA,TRBJ2-5,TGTGCCAGCAGCGTAGCTCCAGGGTTGGTAGAAGAGACCCAGTACTTC,CASSVAPGLVEETQYF
TRBV18,many,NA,TRBJ2-2,TGTGCCAGCAGCCCCGGGGTGAACACCGGGGAGCTGTTTTTT,CASSPGVNTGELFF
TRBV15,NA,NA,TRBJ2-3,TGTGCCACCAGTGGGGCAGATACGCAGTATTTT,CATSGADTQYF
TRBV29-1,NA,NA,TRBJ1-5,TGCAGCGTAGGATCCGGTTTGGAGCCCCAGCATTTT,CSVGSGLEPQHF
TRBV5-1,few,NA,TRBJ2-1,TGCGCCAGCAGCTCGACCCCCGGGCGAACAGTAGGTGAGCAGTTCTTC,CASSSTPGRTVGEQFF
TRBV4-1,many,TRBD2,TRBJ2-2,TGCGCCAGCAGCCAAGGGGCCCCTAGTCTAGCGGGGGGACTCAAGAACACCGGGGAGCTGTTTTTT,CASSQGAPSLAGGLKNTGELFF
TRBV25-1,few,NA,TRBJ1-6,TGTGCCAGCAGTGAACAGGGAAGCTCCTATAATTCACCCCTCCACTTT,CASSEQGSSYNSPLHF